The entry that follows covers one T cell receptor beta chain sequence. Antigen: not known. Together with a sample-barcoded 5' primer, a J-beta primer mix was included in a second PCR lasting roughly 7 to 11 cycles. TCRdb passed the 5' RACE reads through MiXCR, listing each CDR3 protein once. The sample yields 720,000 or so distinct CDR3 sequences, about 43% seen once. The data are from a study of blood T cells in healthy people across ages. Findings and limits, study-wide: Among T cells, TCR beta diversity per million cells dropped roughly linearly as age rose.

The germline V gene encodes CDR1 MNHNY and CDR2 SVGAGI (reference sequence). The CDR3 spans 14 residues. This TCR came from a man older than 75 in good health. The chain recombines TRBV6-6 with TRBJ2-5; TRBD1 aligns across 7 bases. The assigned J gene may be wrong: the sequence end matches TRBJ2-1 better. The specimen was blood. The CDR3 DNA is TGTGCCAGCAGATCATCGACAGGGCCAAAGACCCAGTTCTTC. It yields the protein CASRSSTGPKTQFF.